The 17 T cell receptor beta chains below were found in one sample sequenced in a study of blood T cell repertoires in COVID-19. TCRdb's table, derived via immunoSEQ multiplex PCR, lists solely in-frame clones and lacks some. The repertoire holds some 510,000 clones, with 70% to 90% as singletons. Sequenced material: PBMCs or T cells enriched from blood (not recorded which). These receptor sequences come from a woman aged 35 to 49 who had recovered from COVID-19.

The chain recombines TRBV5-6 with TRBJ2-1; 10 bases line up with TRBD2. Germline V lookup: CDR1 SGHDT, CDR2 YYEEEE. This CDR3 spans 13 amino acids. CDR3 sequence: CASGASGSNEQFF. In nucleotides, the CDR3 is TGTGCATCCGGGGCTAGCGGGAGTAATGAGCAGTTCTTC.

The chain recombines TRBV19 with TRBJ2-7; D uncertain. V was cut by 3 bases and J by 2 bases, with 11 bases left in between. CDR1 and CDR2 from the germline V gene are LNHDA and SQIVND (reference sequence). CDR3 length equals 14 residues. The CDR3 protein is CASSIYAQTYEQYF. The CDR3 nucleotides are TGTGCCAGTAGTATCTATGCACAGACCTACGAGCAGTACTTC.

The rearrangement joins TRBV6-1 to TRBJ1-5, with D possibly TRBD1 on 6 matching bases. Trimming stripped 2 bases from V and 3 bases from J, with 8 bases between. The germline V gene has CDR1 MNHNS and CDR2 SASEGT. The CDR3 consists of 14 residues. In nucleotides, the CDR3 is TGTGCCAGCAGTGAACGGGACAACAATCAGCCCCAGCATTTT. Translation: CASSERDNNQPQHF.

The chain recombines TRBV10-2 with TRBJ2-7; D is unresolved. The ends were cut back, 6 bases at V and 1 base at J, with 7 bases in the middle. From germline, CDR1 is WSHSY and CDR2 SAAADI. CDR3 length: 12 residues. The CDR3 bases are TGCGCCAGCAGCCCAACATCCTACGAGCAGTACTTC. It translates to CASSPTSYEQYF.

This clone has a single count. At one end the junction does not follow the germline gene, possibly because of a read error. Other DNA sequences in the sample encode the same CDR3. Here the CDR3 reads CASSYSAYGYTF. The CDR3 coding sequence is TGTGCCAGCAGCTACTCAGCCTATGGCTACACCTTC. The rearrangement links TRBV6-2 or TRBV6-3 to TRBJ1-2; D is unclear. Germline CDR1 reads MNHEY; CDR2 reads SVGEGT. The CDR3 length is 12 residues.

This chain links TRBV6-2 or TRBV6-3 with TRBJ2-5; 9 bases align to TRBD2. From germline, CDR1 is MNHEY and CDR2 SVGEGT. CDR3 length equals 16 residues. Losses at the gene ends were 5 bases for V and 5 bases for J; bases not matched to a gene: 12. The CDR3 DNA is TGTGCCAGCAGTCCCCCGTCAGGTAGCGGGAGTGAGACCCAGTACTTC. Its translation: CASSPPSGSGSETQYF.

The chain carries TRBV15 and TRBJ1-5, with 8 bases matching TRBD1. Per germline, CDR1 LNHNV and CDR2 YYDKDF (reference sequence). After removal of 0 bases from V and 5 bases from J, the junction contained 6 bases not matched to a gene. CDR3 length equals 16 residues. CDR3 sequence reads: CATSRDPGQGDQPQHF. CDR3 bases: TGTGCCACCAGCAGAGATCCCGGACAGGGAGATCAGCCCCAGCATTTT.

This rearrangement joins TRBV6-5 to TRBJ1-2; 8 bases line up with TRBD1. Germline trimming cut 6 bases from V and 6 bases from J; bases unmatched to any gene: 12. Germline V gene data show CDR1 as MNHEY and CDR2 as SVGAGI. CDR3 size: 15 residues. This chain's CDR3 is CASRNLQGAQDGYTF. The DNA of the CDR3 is TGTGCCAGCAGGAACCTCCAGGGGGCGCAGGATGGCTACACCTTC.

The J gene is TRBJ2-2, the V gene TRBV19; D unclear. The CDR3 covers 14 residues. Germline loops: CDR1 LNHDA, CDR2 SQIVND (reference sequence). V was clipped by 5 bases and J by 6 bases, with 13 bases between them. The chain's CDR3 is CASSPGFWAGELFF. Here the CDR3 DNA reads TGTGCCAGTAGTCCAGGCTTCTGGGCCGGGGAGCTGTTTTTT.

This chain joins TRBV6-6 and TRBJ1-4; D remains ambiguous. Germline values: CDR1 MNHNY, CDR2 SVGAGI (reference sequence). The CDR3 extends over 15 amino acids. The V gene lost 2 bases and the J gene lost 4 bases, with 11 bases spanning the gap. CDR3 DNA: TGTGCCAGCAGTTACGACGGGGAATTTAATGAAAAACTGTTTTTT. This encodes CASSYDGEFNEKLFF.

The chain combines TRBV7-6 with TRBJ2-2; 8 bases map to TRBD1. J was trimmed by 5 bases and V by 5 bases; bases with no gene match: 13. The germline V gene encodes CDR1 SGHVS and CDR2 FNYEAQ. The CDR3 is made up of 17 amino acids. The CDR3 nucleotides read TGTGCCAGCAGCGCGCGGTCCGGGACAGGCGGAACCGGGGAGCTGTTTTTT. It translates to CASSARSGTGGTGELFF.

In DNA form, the CDR3 reads TGCGCCAGCAGCTTTAGACAGGGTCCCTACTACGAGCAGTACTTC. It yields the protein CASSFRQGPYYEQYF. This sequence joins TRBV5-1 and TRBJ2-7; TRBD1 matches 7 bases. From germline, CDR1 is SGHRS and CDR2 YFSETQ. Trimming at V came to 2 bases and at J to 3 bases, leaving 8 bases not matched to a gene. The CDR3 spans 15 residues.

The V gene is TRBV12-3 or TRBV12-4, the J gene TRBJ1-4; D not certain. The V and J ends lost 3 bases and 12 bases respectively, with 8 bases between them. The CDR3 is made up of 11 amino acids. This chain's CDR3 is CASSLGDELFF. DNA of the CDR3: TGTGCCAGCAGTTTGGGAGACGAACTGTTTTTT.

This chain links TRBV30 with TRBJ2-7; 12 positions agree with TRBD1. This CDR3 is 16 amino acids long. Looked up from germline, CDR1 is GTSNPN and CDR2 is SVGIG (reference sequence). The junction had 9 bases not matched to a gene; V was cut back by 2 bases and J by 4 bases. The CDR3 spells CAWSHLPGQGAYEQYF. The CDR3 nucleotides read TGTGCCTGGAGTCACCTCCCGGGACAGGGGGCTTACGAGCAGTACTTC.

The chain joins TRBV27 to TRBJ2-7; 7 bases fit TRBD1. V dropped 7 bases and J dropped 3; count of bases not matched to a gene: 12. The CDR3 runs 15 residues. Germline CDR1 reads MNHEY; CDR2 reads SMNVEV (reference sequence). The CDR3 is CASTGTGTDYYEQYF. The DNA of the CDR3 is TGTGCCAGCACAGGCACGGGGACAGATTACTACGAGCAGTACTTC.

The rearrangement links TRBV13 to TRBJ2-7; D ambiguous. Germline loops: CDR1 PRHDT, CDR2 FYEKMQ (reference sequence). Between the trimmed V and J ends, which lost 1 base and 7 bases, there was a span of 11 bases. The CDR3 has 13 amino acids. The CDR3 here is CASSLESGREQYF. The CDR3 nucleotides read TGTGCCAGCAGCTTAGAATCCGGTAGAGAGCAGTACTTC.

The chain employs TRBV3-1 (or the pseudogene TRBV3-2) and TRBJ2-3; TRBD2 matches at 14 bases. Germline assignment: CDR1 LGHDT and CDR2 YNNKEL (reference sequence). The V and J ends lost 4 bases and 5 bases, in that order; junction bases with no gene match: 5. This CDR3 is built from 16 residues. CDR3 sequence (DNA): TGTGCCAGCAGCCTAGGGACTAGCGGGAGAAGAGATACGCAGTATTTT. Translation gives CASSLGTSGRRDTQYF.